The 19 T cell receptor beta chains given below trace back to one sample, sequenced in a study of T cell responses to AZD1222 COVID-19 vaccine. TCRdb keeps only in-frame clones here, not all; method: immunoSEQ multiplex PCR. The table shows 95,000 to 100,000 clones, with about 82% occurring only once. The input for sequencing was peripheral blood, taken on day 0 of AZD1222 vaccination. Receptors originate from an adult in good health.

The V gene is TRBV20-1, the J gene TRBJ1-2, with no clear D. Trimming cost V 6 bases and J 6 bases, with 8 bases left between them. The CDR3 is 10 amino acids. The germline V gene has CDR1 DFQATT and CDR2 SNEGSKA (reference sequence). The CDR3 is CSADSNGYTF. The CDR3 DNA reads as TGCAGTGCCGACTCCAATGGCTACACCTTC.

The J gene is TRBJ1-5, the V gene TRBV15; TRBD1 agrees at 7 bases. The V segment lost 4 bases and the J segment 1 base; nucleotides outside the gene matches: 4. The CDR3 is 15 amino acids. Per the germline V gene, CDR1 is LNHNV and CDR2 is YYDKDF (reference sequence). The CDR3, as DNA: TGTGCCACCAGCACTCAGGACAGGAGCAATCAGCCCCAGCATTTT. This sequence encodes CATSTQDRSNQPQHF. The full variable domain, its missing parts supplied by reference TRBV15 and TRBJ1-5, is DAMVIQNPRYQVTQFGKPVTLSCSQTLNHNVMYWYQQKSSQAPKLLFHYYDKDFNNEADTPDNFQSRRPNTSFCFLDIRSPGLGDTAMYLCATSTQDRSNQPQHFGDGTRLSIL.

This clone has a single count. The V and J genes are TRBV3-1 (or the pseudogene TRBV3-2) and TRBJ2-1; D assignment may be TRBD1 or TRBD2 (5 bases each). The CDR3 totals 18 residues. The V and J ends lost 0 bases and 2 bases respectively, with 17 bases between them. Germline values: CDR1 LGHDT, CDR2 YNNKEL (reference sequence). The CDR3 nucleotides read TGTGCCAGCAGCCAAGAGGGAAGTCGGGGCGGAACCTACAATGAGCAGTTCTTC. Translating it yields CASSQEGSRGGTYNEQFF.

The CDR3 DNA reads TGTGCCAGCAGCGTAGAGTCGGGACATCAGCCCCAGCATTTT. Translating it yields CASSVESGHQPQHF. The genes are TRBV9 and TRBJ1-5; D is perhaps TRBD1 (5 bases). V lost 0 bases, J lost 5 bases, and 9 bases lay in between. The CDR3 covers 14 residues. Germline-derived CDR1 and CDR2 are SGDLS and YYNGEE.

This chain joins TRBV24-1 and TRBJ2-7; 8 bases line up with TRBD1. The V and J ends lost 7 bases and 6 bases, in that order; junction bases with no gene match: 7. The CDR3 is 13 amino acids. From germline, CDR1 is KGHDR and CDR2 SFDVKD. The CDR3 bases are TGTGCCACCAGGGCCGGACAGGGTGGCGAGCAGTACTTC. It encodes CATRAGQGGEQYF.

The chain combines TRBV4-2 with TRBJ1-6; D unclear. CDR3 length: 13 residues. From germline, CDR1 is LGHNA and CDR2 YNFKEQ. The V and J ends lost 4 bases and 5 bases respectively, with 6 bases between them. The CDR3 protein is CASSRVDNSPLHF. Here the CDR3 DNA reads TGTGCCAGCAGCCGGGTGGATAATTCACCCCTCCACTTT.

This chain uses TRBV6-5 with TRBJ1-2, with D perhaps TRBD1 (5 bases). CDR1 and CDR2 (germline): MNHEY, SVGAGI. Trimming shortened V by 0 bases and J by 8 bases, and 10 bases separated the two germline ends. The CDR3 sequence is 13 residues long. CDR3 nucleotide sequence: TGTGCCAGCAGTTACTCGAGGAGGGACGGCTACACCTTC. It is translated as CASSYSRRDGYTF.

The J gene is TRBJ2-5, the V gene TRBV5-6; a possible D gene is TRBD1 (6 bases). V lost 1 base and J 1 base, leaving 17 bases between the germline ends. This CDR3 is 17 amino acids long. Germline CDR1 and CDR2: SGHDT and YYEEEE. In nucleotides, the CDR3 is TGTGCCAGCAGCTTGTTCCAGGGGAGCTTGTCCCAAGAGACCCAGTACTTC. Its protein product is CASSLFQGSLSQETQYF.

The CDR3 sequence: CAARGGLAAENIQYF. CDR3 in DNA: TGTGCCGCGAGGGGGGGCTTGGCGGCAGAAAACATTCAGTACTTC. The chain combines TRBV10-3 with TRBJ2-4, with D possibly being TRBD2 (7 bases). This CDR3 has 15 amino acids. The V gene's germline CDR1 is ENHRY and CDR2 SYGVKD. Trimming left V 11 bases short and J 5 bases short, with 22 bases between.

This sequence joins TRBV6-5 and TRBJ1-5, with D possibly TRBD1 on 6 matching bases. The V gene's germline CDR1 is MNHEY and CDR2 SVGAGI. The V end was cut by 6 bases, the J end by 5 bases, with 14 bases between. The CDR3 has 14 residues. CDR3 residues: CASSLGQRDQPQHF. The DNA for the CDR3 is TGTGCCAGCAGCCTAGGACAGCGGGATCAGCCCCAGCATTTT.

CDR3 coding DNA: TGTGCCAGCAGCGTACGACTCCAAGACGGGGATACGCAGTATTTT. Amino acids: CASSVRLQDGDTQYF. V usage is TRBV9 and J usage is TRBJ2-3; D gene ambiguous. CDR1 is SGDLS, CDR2 YYNGEE, per germline. The CDR3 contains 15 residues. V lost 1 base and J 6 bases, leaving 15 bases between the germline ends.

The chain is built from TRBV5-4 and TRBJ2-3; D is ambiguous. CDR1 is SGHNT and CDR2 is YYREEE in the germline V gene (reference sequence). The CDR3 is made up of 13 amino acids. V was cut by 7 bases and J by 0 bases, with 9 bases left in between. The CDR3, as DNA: TGTGCCAGCTCCGAAAGAAGCACAGATACGCAGTATTTT. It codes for CASSERSTDTQYF.

CDR3 residues: CASSIQGVAENSPLHF. The DNA for the CDR3 is TGTGCCAGTAGTATACAGGGTGTGGCTGAGAATTCACCCCTCCACTTT. This chain joins TRBV19 and TRBJ1-6, with D tentatively TRBD1 (5 bases). The CDR3 covers 16 residues. CDR1 LNHDA and CDR2 SQIVND come from the germline V gene (reference sequence). V lost 2 bases to trimming and J lost 7 bases, with 15 bases between them.

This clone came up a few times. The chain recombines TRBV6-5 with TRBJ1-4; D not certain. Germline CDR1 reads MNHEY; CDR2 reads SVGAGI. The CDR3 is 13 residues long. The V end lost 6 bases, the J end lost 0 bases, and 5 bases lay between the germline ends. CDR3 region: CASRVATNEKLFF. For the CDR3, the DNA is TGTGCCAGCAGGGTCGCAACTAATGAAAAACTGTTTTTT.

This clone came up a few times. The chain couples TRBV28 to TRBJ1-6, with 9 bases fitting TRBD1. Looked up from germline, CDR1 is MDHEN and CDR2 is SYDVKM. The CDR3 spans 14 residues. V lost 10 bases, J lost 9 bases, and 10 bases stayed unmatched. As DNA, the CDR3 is TGTGCCACCACACCCGGGACAGGGACTTCACCCCTCCACTTT. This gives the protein CATTPGTGTSPLHF.

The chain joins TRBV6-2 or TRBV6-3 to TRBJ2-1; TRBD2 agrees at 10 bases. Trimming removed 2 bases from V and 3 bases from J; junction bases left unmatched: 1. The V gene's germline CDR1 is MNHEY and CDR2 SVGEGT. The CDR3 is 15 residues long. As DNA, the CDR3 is TGTGCCAGCAGTTACGGACTAGCGGACTACAATGAGCAGTTCTTC. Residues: CASSYGLADYNEQFF.

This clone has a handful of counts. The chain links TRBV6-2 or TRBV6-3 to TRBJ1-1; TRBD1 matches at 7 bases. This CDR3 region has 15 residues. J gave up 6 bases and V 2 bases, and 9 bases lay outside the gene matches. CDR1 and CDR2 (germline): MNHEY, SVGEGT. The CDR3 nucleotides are TGTGCCAGCAGTTACCCTCGACAGGGTGGGCCTGAAGCTTTCTTT. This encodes CASSYPRQGGPEAFF.

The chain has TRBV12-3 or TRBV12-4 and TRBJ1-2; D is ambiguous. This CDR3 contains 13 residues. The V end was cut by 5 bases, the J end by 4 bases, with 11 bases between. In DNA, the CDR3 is TGTGCCAGCAGTCGTCCCGGTTCCTATGGCTACACCTTC. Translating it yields CASSRPGSYGYTF.

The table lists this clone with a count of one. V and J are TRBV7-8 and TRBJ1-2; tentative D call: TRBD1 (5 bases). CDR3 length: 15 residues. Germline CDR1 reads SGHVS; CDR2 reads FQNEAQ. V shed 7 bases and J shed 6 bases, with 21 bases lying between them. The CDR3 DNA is TGTGCCAGCATCCCCATGGGGGGGGGTCGTGATGGCTACACCTTC. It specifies CASIPMGGGRDGYTF.